This entry describes one TCR beta chain. Its antigen is unknown. V trimming: 6 bases; J trimming: 1 base; junction bases outside the gene matches: 9. Looked up from germline, CDR1 is SNHLY and CDR2 is FYNNEI. CDR3 length: 15 amino acids. This entry comes from a study of cytomegalovirus exposure and HLA in healthy donors. About the research overall: When 300 to 500 donors were genotyped, more than 70% of them were found to fall in the Caucasian-associated ancestry cluster. Notes on the study in general: A later analysis showed TCR association rates differing by HLA locus, peaking at DRB1 and lowest at HLA-C. Among the most significant clusters, several appeared linked to common viral pathogens in a later analysis. Some public TCRs appeared in many individuals, while most sequences were rare.

The study ran its PCR with 60 Vbeta and 13 Jbeta primers. Sequencing was performed with immunoSEQ multiplex PCR; in TCRdb, only in-frame clones are kept and a portion is missing. The table lists over 250,000 clones, 65% to 85% of them singletons, with over 2% in the top ten. This clonotype was sampled from a female donor in good health and CMV-seronegative. The chain combines TRBV2 with TRBJ2-7; 7 bases line up with TRBD1. Input material: PBMCs. Here the CDR3 DNA reads TGTGCCAGCAGGAGCCCGACAGGGCCTTCCTACGAGCAGTACTTC. This encodes CASRSPTGPSYEQYF.